The sequence of this TCR beta chain was determined in a study of CD8+ T cells in alopecia areata. Treatment meaning: oral pan-JAK inhibitor, 5-10 mg twice daily. Trimming removed 9 bases from V and 5 bases from J, with 9 bases in between. CDR1 is SGHAT and CDR2 is FQNNGV in the germline V gene. This CDR3 region has 11 residues. In each case, RNA was isolated and then reverse transcribed into cDNA as the sequencing template. TCRdb keeps only in-frame clones here, not all; method: immunoSEQ multiplex PCR. The table includes 150,000 to 200,000 clones, around three fifths detected once. The receptor was isolated from a human donor with alopecia areata. V and J are TRBV11-2 and TRBJ2-3; no firm D call. The sample in question was CD4+ T cells sorted from blood, obtained at week 24, from a patient treated with tofacitinib. The CDR3 sequence: CASRVGDTQYF. In DNA, the CDR3 is TGTGCCAGTCGGGTGGGAGATACGCAGTATTTT.